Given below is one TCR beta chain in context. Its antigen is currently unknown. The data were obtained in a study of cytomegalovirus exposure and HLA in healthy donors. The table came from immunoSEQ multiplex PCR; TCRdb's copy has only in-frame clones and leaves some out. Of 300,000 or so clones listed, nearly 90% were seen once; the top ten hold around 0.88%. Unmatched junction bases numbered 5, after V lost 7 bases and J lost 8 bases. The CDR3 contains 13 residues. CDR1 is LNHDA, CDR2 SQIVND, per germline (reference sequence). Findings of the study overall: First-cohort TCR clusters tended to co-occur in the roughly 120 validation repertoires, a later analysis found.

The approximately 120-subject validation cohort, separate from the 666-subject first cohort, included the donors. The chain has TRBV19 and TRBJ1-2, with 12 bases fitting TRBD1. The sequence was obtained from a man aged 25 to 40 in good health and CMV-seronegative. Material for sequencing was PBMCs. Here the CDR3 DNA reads TGTGCCAGTATGCGGGACAGGGGGCCGGGCTACACCTTC. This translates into CASMRDRGPGYTF.